This T cell receptor (beta chain) was sequenced for a study of human T cells and chemical hapten exposure. Study background: Alopecia universalis, totalis or areata was present in patients who were mostly female. Study-wide points: Alopecia in the donors means their immune response may deviate from healthy people's.

One entry per CDR3 protein, called by TCRdb with MiXCR from the RACE reads. The sample lists more than 85,000 distinct CDR3 sequences; 9.2% were seen once. Regarding time point: patch test 2, 6 weeks after DPC sensitization. Treatment reported: therapeutic diphenylcyclopropenone sensitization with weekly scalp DPC. Investigators collected blood before applying each patch test. Each donor was an alopecia patient between 18 and 70 years of age who qualified for DPC. To note about this clonotype: What it recognizes is unknown. A read error is possible here, since a much larger clone lies one base away.

The junction had 15 bases not matched to a gene; V was cut back by 3 bases and J by 9 bases. There are 17 residues in the CDR3. Germline V gives CDR1 SGHRS, CDR2 YFSETQ. This specimen was whole blood, taken in connection with sensitization to the hapten diphenylcyclopropenone (DPC). The clonotype comes from a woman aged 40 to 50 with alopecia areata. Some clones in this sample may be carry-over from other donors' samples. The rearrangement links TRBV5-1 to TRBJ1-6, with 7 bases aligning to TRBD1. The CDR3 DNA follows: TGCGCCAGCAGCTCGGAAACAGGGGACCAGTATGTTTCACCCCTCCACTTT. It codes for CASSSETGDQYVSPLHF.